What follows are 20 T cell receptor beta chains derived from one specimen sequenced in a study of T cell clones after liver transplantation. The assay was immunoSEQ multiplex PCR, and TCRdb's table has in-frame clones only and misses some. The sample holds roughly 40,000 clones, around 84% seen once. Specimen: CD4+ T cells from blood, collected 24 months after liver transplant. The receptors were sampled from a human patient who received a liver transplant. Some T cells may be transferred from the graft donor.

CDR3 DNA sequence: TGTGCCAGCAGCCGAGGGGCAGCCTACGAGCAGTACTTC. Translating it yields CASSRGAAYEQYF. This chain joins TRBV5-6 and TRBJ2-7; D may match TRBD1 or TRBD2 (5 bases each). CDR1 and CDR2 from the germline V gene are SGHDT and YYEEEE. The CDR3 extends over 13 amino acids. Between the trimmed V and J ends, which lost 4 bases and 2 bases, there was a span of 10 bases.

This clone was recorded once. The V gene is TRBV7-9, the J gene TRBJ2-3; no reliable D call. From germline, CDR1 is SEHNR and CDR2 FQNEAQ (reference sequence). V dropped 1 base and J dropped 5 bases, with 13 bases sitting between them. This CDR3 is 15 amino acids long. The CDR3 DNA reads TGTGCCAGCAGCTTAGTCTCAAGTGGTGGAGATACGCAGTATTTT. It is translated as CASSLVSSGGDTQYF. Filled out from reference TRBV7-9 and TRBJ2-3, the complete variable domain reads DTGVSQNPRHKITKRGQNVTFRCDPISEHNRLYWYRQTLGQGPEFLTYFQNEAQLEKSRLLSDRFSAERPKGSFSTLEIQRTEQGDSAMYLCASSLVSSGGDTQYFGPGTRLTVL.

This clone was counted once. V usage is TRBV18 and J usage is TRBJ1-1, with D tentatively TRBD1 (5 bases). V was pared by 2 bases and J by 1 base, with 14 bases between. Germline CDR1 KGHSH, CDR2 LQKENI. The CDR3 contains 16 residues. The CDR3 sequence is CASSPIMQGENTEAFF. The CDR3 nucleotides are TGTGCCAGCTCACCAATTATGCAGGGAGAGAACACTGAAGCTTTCTTT.

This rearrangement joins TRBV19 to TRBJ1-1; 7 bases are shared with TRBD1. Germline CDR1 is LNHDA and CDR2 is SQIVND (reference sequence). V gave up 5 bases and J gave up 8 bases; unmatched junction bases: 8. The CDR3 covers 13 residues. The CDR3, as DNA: TGTGCCAGTAGTGGGTTGCGACAGGGAGAAGCTTTCTTT. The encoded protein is CASSGLRQGEAFF.

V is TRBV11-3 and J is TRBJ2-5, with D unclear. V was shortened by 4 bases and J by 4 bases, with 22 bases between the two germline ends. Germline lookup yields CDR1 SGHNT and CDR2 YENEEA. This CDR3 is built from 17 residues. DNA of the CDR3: TGTGCCAGCAGCTCCGGGCCATCCACCGGGTTGGGAGAGACCCAGTACTTC. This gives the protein CASSSGPSTGLGETQYF.

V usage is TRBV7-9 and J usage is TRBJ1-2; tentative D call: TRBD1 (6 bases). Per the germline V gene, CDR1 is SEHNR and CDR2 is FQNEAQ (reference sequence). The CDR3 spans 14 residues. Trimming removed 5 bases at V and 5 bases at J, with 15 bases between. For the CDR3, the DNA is TGTGCCAGCAGCGCACAGGGTTTTGGTTATGGCTACACCTTC. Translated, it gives CASSAQGFGYGYTF. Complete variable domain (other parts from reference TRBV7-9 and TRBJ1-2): DTGVSQNPRHKITKRGQNVTFRCDPISEHNRLYWYRQTLGQGPEFLTYFQNEAQLEKSRLLSDRFSAERPKGSFSTLEIQRTEQGDSAMYLCASSAQGFGYGYTFGSGTRLTVV.

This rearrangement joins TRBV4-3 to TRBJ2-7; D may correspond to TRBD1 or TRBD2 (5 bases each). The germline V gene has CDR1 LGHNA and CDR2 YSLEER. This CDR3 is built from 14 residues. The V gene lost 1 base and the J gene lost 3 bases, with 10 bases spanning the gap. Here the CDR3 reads CASSQGDADYEQYF. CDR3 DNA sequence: TGCGCCAGCAGCCAAGGGGACGCCGACTACGAGCAGTACTTC.

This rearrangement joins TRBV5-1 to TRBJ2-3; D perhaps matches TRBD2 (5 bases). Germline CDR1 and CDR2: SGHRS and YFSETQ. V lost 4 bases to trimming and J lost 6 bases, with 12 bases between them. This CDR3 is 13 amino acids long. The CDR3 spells CASSIEGVDTQYF. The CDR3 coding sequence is TGCGCCAGCAGCATCGAGGGAGTGGATACGCAGTATTTT.

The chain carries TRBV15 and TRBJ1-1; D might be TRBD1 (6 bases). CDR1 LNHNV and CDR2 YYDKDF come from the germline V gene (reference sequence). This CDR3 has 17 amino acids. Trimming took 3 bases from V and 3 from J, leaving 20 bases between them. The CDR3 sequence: CATSRAPGQGQDTEAFF. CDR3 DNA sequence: TGTGCCACCAGCAGGGCGCCGGGCCAGGGGCAAGACACTGAAGCTTTCTTT.

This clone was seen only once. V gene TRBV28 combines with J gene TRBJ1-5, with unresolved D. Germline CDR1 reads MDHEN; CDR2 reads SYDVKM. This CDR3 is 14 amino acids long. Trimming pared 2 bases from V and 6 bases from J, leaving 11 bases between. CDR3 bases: TGTGCCAGCAGTTTACCGGGCAAAGGTCAGCCCCAGCATTTT. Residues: CASSLPGKGQPQHF.

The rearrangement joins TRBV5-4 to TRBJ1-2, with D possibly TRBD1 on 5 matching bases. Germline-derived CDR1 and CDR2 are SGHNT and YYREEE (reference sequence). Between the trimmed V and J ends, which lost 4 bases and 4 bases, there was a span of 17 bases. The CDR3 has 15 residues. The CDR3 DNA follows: TGTGCCAGCAGCGCGTCGCTGGGGGTCGGCTATGGCTACACCTTC. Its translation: CASSASLGVGYGYTF.

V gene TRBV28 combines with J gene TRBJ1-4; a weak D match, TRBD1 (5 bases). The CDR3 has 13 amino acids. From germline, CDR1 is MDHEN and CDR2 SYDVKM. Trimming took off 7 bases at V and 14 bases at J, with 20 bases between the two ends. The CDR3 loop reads CASITPGRGALFF. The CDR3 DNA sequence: TGTGCCAGCATCACGCCCGGAAGGGGCGCGCTGTTTTTT. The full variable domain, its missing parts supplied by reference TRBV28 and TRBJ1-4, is DVKVTQSSRYLVKRTGEKVFLECVQDMDHENMFWYRQDPGLGLRLIYFSYDVKMKEKGDIPEGYSVSREKKERFSLILESASTNQTSMYLCASITPGRGALFFGSGTQLSVL.

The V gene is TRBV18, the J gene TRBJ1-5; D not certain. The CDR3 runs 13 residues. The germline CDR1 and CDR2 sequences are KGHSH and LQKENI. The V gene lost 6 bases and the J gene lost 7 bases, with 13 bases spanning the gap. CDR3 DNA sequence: TGTGCCAGCTCGTCCTACAGTGGGCAGCCCCAGCATTTT. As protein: CASSSYSGQPQHF.

The CDR3 reads CASSQVQGEAGSIYF. CDR3 in DNA: TGTGCCAGCAGCCAGGTACAGGGGGAAGCTGGCTCCATATATTTT. J is TRBJ1-3 and V is TRBV4-2; 8 bases match TRBD1. Germline loops: CDR1 LGHNA, CDR2 YNFKEQ. Unmatched junction bases numbered 12, after V lost 3 bases and J lost 11 bases. The length of the CDR3 is 15 residues.

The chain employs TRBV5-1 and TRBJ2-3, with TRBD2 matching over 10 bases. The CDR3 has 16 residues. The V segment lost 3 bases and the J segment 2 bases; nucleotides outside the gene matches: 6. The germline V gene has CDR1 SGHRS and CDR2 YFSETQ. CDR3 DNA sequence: TGCGCCAGCAGCTCTACTAGCGGGGCCAACACAGATACGCAGTATTTT. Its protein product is CASSSTSGANTDTQYF.

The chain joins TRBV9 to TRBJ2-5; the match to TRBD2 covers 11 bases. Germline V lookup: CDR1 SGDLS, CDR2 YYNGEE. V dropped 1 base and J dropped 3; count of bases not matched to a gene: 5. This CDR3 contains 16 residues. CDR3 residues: CASSVTSGGIKETQYF. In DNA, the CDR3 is TGTGCCAGCAGCGTAACTAGCGGGGGTATCAAAGAGACCCAGTACTTC.

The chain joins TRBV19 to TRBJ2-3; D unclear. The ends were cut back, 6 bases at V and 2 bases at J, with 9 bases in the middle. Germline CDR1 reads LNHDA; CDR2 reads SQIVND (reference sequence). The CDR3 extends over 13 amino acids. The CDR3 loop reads CASSEQNTDTQYF. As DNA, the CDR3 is TGTGCCAGTAGCGAACAGAACACAGATACGCAGTATTTT.

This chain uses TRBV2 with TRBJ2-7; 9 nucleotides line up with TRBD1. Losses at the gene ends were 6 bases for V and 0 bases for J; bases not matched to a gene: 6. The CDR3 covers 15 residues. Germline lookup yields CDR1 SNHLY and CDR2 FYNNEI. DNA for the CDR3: TGTGCCAGCAGGGAGACAGGGGGACACTCCTACGAGCAGTACTTC. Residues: CASRETGGHSYEQYF.

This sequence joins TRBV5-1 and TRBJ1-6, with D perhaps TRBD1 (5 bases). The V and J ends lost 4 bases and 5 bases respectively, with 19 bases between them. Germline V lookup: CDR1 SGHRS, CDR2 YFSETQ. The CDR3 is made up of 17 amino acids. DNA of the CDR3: TGCGCCAGCAGCCCGACTTGGGGCAGGCTCAATAATTCACCCCTCCACTTT. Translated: CASSPTWGRLNNSPLHF.

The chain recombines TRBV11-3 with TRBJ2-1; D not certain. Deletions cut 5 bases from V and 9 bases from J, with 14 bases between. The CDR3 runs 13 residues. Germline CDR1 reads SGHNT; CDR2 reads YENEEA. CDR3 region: CASSPDPEGEQFF. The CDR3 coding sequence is TGTGCCAGCAGCCCCGACCCCGAAGGTGAGCAGTTCTTC.